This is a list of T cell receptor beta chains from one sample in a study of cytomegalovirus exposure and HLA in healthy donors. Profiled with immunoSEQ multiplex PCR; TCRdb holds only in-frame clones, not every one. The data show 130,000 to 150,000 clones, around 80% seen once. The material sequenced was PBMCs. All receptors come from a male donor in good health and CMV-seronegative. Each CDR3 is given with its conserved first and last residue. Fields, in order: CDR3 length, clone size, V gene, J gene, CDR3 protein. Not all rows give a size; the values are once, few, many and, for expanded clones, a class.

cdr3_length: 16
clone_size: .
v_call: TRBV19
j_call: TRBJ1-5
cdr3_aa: CASSMTSGNSNQPQHF

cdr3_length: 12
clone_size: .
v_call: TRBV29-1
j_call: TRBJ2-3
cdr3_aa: CGVEGDSDTQYF

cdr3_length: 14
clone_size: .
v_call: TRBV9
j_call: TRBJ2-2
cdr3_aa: CASSVSQVLGELFF

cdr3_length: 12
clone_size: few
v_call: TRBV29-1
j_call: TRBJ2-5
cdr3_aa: CSAGNVQETQYF

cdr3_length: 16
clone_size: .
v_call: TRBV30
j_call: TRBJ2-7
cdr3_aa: CAWSVGPSYRGSEQYF

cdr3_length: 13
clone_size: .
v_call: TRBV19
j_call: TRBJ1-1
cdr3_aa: CASSLNRHTEAFF

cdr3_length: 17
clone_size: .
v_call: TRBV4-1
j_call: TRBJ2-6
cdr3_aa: CASSLPQGSSGANVLTF

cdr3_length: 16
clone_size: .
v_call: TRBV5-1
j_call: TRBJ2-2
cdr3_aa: CASSLDPAGNTGELFF

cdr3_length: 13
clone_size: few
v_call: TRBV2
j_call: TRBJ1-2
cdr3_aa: CASSRDIIYGYTF

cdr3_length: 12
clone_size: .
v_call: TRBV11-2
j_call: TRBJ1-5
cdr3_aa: CASSLGGQPQHF

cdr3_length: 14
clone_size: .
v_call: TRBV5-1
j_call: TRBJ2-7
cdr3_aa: CASSVDRASYEQYF

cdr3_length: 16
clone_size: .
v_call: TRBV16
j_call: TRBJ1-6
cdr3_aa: CASSPSWSSYNSPLHF

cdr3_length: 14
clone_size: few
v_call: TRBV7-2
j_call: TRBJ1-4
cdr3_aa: CASSMGGTNEKLFF

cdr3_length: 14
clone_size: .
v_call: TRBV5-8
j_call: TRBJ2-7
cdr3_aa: CASSWGDRVYEQYF

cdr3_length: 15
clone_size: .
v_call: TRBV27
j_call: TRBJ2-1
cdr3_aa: CASSLYGGPNTEQFF

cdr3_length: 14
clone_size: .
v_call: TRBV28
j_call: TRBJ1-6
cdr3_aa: CAHSGGGRNSPLHF

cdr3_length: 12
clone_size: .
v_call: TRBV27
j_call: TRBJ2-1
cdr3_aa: CASAGSYNEQFF

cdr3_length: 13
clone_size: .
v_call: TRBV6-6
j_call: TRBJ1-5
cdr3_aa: CASSSGGKGPQHF

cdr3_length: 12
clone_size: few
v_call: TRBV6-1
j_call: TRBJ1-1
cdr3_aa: CASRTTNTEAFF

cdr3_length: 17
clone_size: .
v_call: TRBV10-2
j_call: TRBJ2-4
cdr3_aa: CASSERSGVTSKNIQYF

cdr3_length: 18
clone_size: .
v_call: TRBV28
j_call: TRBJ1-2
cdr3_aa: CASSPPWAGELGNYGYTF

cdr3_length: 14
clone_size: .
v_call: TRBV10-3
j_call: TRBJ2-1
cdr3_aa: CAISVGGPRDEQFF

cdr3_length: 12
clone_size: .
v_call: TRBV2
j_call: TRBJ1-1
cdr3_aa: CASSGGVSEAFF

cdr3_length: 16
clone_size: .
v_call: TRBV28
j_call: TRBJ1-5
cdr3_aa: CASRPRGQGGNQPQHF

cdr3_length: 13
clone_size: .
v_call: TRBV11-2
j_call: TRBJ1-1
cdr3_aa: CASTRTGITEAFF

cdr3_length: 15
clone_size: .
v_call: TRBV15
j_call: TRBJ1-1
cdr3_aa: CATSRGDGRGTEAFF

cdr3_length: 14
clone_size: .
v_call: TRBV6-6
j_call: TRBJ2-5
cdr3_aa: CASTPGTHQETQYF

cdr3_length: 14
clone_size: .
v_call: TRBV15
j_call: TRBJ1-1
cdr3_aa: CATSSQGWRGEAFF

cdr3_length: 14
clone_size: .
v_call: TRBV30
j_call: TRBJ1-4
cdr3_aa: CAWSLRGASEKLFF

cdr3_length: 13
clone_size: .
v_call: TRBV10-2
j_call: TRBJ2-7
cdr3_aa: CASSESQSYEQYF

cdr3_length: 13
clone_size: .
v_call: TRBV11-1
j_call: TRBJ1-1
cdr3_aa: CASTRSGNTEAFF

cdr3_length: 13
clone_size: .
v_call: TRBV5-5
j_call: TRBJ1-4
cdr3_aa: CASSDRGDEKLFF

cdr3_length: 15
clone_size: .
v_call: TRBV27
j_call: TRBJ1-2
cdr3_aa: CASSFRTGVYYGYTF

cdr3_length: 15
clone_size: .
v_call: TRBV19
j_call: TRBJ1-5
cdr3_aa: CASTGQDYSNQPQHF

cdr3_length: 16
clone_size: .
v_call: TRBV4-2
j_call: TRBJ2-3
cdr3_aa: CASSPVAPGGVDTQYF

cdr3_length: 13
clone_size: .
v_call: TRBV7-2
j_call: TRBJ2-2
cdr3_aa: CASTLGDYGELFF

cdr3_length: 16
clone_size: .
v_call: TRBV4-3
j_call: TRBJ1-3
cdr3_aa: CASSLQQGAEGNTIYF

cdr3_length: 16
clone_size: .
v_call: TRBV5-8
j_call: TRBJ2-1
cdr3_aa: CASSLGQGGVYNEQFF

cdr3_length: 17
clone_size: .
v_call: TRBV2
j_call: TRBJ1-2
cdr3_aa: CASSEPTDLLANYGYTF

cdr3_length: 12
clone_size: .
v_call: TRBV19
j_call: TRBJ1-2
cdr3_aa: CASSSGSGGYTF

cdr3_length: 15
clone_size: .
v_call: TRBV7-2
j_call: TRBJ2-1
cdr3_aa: CASSLTAYSYNEQFF

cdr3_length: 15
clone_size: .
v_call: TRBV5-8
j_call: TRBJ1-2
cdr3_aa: CASSFEEGAVYGYTF

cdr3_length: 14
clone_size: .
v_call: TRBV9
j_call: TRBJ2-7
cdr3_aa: CASSIGQGNGEQYF

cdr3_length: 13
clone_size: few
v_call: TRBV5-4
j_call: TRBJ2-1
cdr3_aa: CATQGLALNEQFF